The following is a T cell receptor (beta chain) sequence with its context. Its antigen is as yet unknown. The data belong to a study of T-cell reconstitution after alpha-beta-depleted transplantation in children. For TCRbeta, the library was prepared with unique molecular identifiers. One entry per CDR3 protein results from TCRdb running MiXCR on the PCR reads. Of approximately 980,000 distinct CDR3 sequences listed, about 30% were seen once; the top ten hold roughly 30%. The ends were cut back, 2 bases at V and 5 bases at J, with 9 bases in the middle. CDR1 is MGHRA and CDR2 is YSYEKL in the germline V gene. The CDR3 is 14 residues long. Overall study results and limits: Surviving recipient T cells and intrathymic progenitors accounted for some patients' high TCRbeta diversity at day 60. Reportedly, only several hundred clones from non-depleted graft cells drove alpha-beta T-cell counts at about two months. Newly generated T cells supplied most T-cell counts and diversity one year post-transplant.

This receptor was obtained from a boy under three years old who had a stem cell transplant for SCID, so the T cells may come from the graft donor. The chain joins TRBV4-1 to TRBJ2-2; no definite D call. This material consisted of PBMCs, mostly from graft donor cells, taken 360 days after TCRalphabeta/CD19-depleted stem cell transplant. The CDR3 loop is CASSQTLQTGELFF. CDR3 nucleotide sequence: TGCGCCAGCAGCCAAACGTTACAGACCGGGGAGCTGTTTTTT.